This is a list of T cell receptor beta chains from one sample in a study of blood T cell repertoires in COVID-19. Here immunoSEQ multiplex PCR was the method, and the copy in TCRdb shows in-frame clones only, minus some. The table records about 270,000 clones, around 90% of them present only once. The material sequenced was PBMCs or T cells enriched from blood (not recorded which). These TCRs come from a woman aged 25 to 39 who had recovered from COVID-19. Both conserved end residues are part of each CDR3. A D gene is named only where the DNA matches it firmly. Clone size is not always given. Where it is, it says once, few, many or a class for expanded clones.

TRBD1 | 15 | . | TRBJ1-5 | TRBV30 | CAWSLRTGVNQPQHF | TGTGCCTGGAGTCTCAGGACAGGGGTTAATCAGCCCCAGCATTTT
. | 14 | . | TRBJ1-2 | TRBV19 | CASSMGPGGYGYTF | TGTGCCAGTAGTATGGGTCCCGGGGGCTATGGCTACACCTTC
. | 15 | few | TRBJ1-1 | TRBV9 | CASSVVGGANTEAFF | TGTGCCAGCAGCGTAGTTGGGGGGGCAAACACTGAAGCTTTCTTT
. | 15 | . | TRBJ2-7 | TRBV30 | CAWSGLDKWSYEQYF | TGTGCCTGGAGTGGGTTAGATAAATGGTCCTACGAGCAGTACTTC
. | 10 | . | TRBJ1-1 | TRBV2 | CATFDMSAFF | TGTGCCACTTTCGACATGAGCGCTTTCTTT
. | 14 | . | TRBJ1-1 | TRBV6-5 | CASSYSQGNTEAFF | TGTGCCAGCAGTTACAGCCAGGGGAACACTGAAGCTTTCTTT
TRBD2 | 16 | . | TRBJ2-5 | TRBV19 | CASSIERLAGEETQYF | TGTGCCAGTAGTATAGAAAGGCTAGCGGGGGAAGAGACCCAGTACTTC
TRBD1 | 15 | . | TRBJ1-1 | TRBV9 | CASSARTGRNTEAFF | TGTGCCAGCAGCGCCCGGACAGGGAGGAACACTGAAGCTTTCTTT
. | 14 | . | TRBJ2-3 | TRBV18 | CASSRGGNTDTQYF | TGTGCCAGCTCACGAGGGGGAAACACAGATACGCAGTATTTT
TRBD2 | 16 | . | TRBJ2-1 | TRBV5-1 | CASSLEPGLAHNEQFF | TGCGCCAGCAGCTTGGAACCAGGACTAGCGCACAATGAGCAGTTCTTC
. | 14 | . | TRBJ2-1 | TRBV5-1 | CASSLGGHNNEQFF | TGCGCCAGCAGCTTAGGCGGGCATAACAATGAGCAGTTCTTC
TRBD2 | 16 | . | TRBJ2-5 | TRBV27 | CASGPMGGGSGETQYF | TGTGCCAGCGGGCCGATGGGAGGCGGGAGTGGAGAGACCCAGTACTTC
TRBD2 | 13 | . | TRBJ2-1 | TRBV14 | CASSQVRGGEQFF | TGTGCCAGCAGCCAAGTCCGGGGGGGTGAGCAGTTCTTC
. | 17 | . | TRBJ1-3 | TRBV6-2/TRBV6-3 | CASSWPGSSVSGNTIYF | TGTGCCAGCAGTTGGCCGGGGTCCTCTGTCTCTGGAAACACCATATATTTT
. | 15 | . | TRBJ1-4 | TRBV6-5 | CASSLPPSLPEKLFF | TGTGCCAGCAGTCTTCCGCCGAGCCTGCCTGAAAAACTGTTTTTT
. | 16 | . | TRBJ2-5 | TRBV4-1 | CASSQHPPQTKETQYF | TGCGCCAGCAGCCAACATCCGCCACAGACCAAAGAGACCCAGTACTTC
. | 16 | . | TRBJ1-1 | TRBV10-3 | CAISEKASGGGTEAFF | TGTGCCATCAGTGAGAAGGCCTCAGGAGGTGGAACTGAAGCTTTCTTT
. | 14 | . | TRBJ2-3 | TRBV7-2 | CASSLYGGTDTQYF | TGTGCCAGCAGCTTATACGGAGGCACAGATACGCAGTATTTT
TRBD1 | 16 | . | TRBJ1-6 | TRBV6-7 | CASSLDRESYNSPLHF | TGTGCCAGCAGTTTGGACAGGGAATCATATAATTCACCCCTCCACTTT
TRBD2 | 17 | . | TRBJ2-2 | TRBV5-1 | CASSPKQGLAYTGELFF | TGCGCCAGCAGCCCAAAACAGGGACTAGCGTACACCGGGGAGCTGTTTTTT
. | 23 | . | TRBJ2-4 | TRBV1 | CTSSQEFIIRDKAQWDQKNIQYF | TGCACCAGCAGCCAAGAGTTCATAATCCGGGACAAAGCTCAATGGGACCAAAAAAACATTCAGTACTTC
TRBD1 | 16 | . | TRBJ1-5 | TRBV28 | CASSQPGQGRGQPQHF | TGTGCCAGCAGTCAACCAGGACAGGGCAGGGGTCAGCCCCAGCATTTT
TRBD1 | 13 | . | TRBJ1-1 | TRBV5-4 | CASSWDRGQVAFF | TGTGCCAGCAGCTGGGACAGGGGCCAAGTAGCTTTCTTT
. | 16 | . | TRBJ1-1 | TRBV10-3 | CAISGRFLGGNTEAFF | TGTGCCATCAGTGGAAGATTCTTAGGGGGAAACACTGAAGCTTTCTTT